The 6 T cell receptor beta chains below were found in one sample sequenced in a study of blood T cells in healthy people across ages. The authors ran a second PCR of 7 to 11 cycles using a sample-barcoded 5' primer and a J-beta primer mix. TCRdb re-derived calls from the 5' RACE reads in MiXCR, one entry per CDR3 protein. The sample contains more than 700,000 distinct CDR3 sequences, approximately 53% of which appear only once. Sequenced input: blood. The origin of the receptors is a man older than 75 in good health.

This chain links TRBV27 with TRBJ2-3; D unclear. V gave up 5 bases and J gave up 3 bases, with 15 bases separating them. CDR3 length equals 15 residues. Germline V gives CDR1 MNHEY, CDR2 SMNVEV (reference sequence). In DNA form, the CDR3 reads TGTGCCAGCAGTCACAGACTCACCGTAACAGATACGCAGTATTTT. Protein: CASSHRLTVTDTQYF.

The gene calls are TRBV15 and TRBJ2-1, with 11 bases aligning to TRBD1. Germline assignment: CDR1 LNHNV and CDR2 YYDKDF (reference sequence). The CDR3 extends over 17 amino acids. Unmatched junction bases numbered 6, after V lost 0 bases and J lost 5 bases. The CDR3, as DNA: TGTGCCACCAGCAGAGATTTAGGGACAGGGGGTGACAATGAGCAGTTCTTC. Its translation: CATSRDLGTGGDNEQFF.

This chain connects TRBV20-1 to TRBJ2-5; D is undetermined. Germline CDR1 reads DFQATT; CDR2 reads SNEGSKA (reference sequence). Trimming stripped 3 bases from V and 5 bases from J, with 10 bases between. This CDR3 has 12 amino acids. The DNA of the CDR3 is TGCAGTGCTAGTCCCCCGGCCGAGACCCAGTACTTC. It is translated as CSASPPAETQYF.

This clonotype was found once. CDR3 residues: CASSMWGGGDEQYF. DNA of the CDR3: TGTGCCAGCAGCATGTGGGGAGGTGGCGACGAGCAGTACTTC. This chain connects TRBV28 to TRBJ2-7, with D tentatively TRBD2 (6 bases). The germline V gene has CDR1 MDHEN and CDR2 SYDVKM. The V gene lost 6 bases and the J gene lost 5 bases, with 17 bases spanning the gap. The CDR3 spans 14 residues.

This sequence joins TRBV5-1 and TRBJ1-2; TRBD1 agrees at 7 bases. Germline loops: CDR1 SGHRS, CDR2 YFSETQ. The CDR3 is 15 residues long. Trimming cost V 4 bases and J 2 bases; bases outside gene matches: 8. CDR3 protein: CASSRPGTENYGYTF. The CDR3 coding sequence is TGCGCCAGCAGCAGACCCGGGACAGAGAACTATGGCTACACCTTC. The whole variable domain, remainder taken from reference TRBV5-1 and TRBJ1-2, is KAGVTQTPRYLIKTRGQQVTLSCSPISGHRSVSWYQQTPGQGLQFLFEYFSETQRNKGNFPGRFSGRQFSNSRSEMNVSTLELGDSALYLCASSRPGTENYGYTFGSGTRLTVV.

This clonotype was counted between two and nine times. V and J are TRBV29-1 and TRBJ2-7; D is possibly TRBD1 or TRBD2 (6 bases each). CDR1 and CDR2 from the germline V gene are SQVTM and ANQGSEA. The CDR3 length is 11 residues. V shed 3 bases and J shed 6 bases, with 9 bases lying between them. CDR3 in DNA: TGCAGCGTTGACTCGGGGGCCGAGCAGTACTTC. Amino acids: CSVDSGAEQYF.